The subject of this entry is one T cell receptor (beta chain). What it binds is not known. Each sample yielded about 96,000 assayed TCR templates. This table comes from immunoSEQ multiplex PCR, and its TCRdb copy is limited to in-frame clones, with some not included. The sample shows around 13,000 clones, less than 40% of them seen only once. This sample stems from a study of siplizumab effects on memory and regulatory T cells. This CDR3 has 16 residues. Germline values: CDR1 MNHEY, CDR2 SMNVEV (reference sequence). Trimming at V came to 2 bases and at J to 8 bases, leaving 12 bases not matched to a gene. Kept together in coculture, the mixed lymphocyte reaction cells spent 5 to 6 days at 37°C.

This chain links TRBV27 with TRBJ2-1, with 7 nucleotides matching TRBD2. Sample: CFSE-low (dividing) CD8+ T cells sorted from an allogeneic mixed lymphocyte reaction. This sequence originates from a human donor in good health; the cells came from an allogeneic mixed lymphocyte reaction. The CDR3: CASSLIGASGFYEQFF. The CDR3, as DNA: TGTGCCAGCAGTTTAATAGGGGCTAGCGGCTTCTATGAGCAGTTCTTC.